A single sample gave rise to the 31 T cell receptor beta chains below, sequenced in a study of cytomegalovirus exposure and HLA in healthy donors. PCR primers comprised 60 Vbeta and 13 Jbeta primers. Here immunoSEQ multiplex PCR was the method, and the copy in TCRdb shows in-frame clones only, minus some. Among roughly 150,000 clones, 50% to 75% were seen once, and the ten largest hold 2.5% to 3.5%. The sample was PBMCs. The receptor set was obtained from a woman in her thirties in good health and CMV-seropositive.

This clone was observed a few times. Written as DNA, the CDR3 is TGTGCCAGCAGCTCACAGGTTCTTTCCTCTGAAGCTTTCTTT. This sequence encodes CASSSQVLSSEAFF. V is TRBV4-2 and J is TRBJ1-1; tentative D call: TRBD1 (5 bases). This CDR3 has 14 amino acids. The ends were cut back, 5 bases at V and 6 bases at J, with 16 bases in the middle. Germline values: CDR1 LGHNA, CDR2 YNFKEQ.

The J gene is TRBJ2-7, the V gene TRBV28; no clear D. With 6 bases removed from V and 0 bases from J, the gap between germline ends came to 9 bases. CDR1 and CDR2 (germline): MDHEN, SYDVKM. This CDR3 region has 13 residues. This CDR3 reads CASRSDNSYEQYF. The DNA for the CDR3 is TGTGCCAGCAGATCCGACAACTCCTACGAGCAGTACTTC.

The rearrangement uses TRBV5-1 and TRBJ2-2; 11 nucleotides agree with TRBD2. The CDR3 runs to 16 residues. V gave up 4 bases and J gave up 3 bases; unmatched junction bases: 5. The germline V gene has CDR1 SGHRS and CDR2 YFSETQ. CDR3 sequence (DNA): TGCGCCAGCAGCGCACTAGCGGGAGATGACACCGGGGAGCTGTTTTTT. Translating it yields CASSALAGDDTGELFF.

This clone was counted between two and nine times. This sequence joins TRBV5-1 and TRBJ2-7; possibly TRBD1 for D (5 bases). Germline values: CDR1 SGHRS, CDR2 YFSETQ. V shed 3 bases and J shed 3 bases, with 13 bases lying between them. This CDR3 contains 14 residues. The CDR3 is CASSSSGIVYEQYF. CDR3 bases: TGCGCCAGCAGCTCGTCAGGGATTGTCTACGAGCAGTACTTC.

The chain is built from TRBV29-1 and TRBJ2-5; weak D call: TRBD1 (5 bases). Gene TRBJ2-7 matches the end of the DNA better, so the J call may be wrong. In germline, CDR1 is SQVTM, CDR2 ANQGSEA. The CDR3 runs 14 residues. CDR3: CSVDLTRRRGEQYF. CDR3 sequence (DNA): TGCAGCGTTGACTTGACCCGGAGAAGGGGCGAGCAGTACTTC.

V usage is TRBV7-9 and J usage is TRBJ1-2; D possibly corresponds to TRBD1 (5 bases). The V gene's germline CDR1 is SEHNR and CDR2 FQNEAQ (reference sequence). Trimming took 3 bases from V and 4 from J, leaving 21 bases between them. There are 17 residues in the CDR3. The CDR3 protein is CASSFAPQEPTTYGYTF. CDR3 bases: TGTGCCAGCAGCTTTGCCCCACAGGAGCCCACTACCTATGGCTACACCTTC.

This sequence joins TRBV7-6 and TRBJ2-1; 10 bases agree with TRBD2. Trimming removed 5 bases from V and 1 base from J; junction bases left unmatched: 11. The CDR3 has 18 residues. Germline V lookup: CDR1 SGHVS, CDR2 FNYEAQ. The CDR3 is CASSLRGSGGPSYNEQFF. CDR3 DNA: TGTGCCAGCAGCCTGCGGGGTAGCGGGGGGCCTTCCTACAATGAGCAGTTCTTC.

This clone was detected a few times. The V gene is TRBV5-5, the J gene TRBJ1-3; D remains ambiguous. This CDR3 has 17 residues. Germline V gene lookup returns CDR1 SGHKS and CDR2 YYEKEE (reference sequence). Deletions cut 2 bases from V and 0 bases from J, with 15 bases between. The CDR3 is CASSLSRLRSSGNTIYF. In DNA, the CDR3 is TGTGCCAGCAGCTTAAGCCGTTTGCGCTCCTCTGGAAACACCATATATTTT.

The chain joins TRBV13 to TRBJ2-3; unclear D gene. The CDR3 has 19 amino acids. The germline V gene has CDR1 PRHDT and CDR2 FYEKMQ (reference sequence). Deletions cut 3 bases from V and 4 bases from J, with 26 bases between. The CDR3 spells CASSFIFDLRSGTADTQYF. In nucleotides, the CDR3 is TGTGCCAGCAGCTTTATTTTCGATTTGCGGTCCGGAACGGCAGATACGCAGTATTTT.

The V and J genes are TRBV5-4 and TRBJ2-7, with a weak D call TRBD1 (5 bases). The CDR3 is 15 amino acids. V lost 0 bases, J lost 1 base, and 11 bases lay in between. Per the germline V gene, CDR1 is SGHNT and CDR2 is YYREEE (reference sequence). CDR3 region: CASSLASTGSYEQYF. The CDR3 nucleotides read TGTGCCAGCAGCTTGGCCTCCACAGGATCCTACGAGCAGTACTTC.

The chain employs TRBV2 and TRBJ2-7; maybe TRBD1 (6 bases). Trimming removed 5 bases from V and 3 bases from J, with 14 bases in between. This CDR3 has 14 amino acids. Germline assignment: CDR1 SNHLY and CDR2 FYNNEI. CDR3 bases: TGTGCCAGCAGTCCTCAGGGGAACGGCTACGAGCAGTACTTC. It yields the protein CASSPQGNGYEQYF.

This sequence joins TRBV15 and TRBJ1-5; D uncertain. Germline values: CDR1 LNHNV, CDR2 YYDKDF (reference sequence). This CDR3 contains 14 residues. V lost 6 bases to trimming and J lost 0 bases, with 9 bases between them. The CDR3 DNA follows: TGTGCCACCAGGGGAGGGCGTAGCAATCAGCCCCAGCATTTT. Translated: CATRGGRSNQPQHF.

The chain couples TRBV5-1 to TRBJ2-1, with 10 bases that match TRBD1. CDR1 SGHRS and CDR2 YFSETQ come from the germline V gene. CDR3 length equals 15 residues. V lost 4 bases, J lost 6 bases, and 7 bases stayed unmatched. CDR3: CASSAGQGEFNEQFF. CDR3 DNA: TGCGCCAGCAGCGCCGGACAGGGGGAGTTCAATGAGCAGTTCTTC.

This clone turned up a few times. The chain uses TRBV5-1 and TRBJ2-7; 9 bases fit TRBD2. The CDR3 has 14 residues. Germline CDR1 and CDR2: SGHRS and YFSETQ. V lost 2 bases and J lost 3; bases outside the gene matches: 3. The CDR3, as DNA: TGCGCCAGCAGCTTTAGCGGGAGTAGCTACGAGCAGTACTTC. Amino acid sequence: CASSFSGSSYEQYF.

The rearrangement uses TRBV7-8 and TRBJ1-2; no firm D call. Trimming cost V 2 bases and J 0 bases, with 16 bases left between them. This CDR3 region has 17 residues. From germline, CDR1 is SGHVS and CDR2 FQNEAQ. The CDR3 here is CASSLLPGRTANYGYTF. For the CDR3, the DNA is TGTGCCAGCAGCTTACTCCCGGGGAGAACAGCTAACTATGGCTACACCTTC.

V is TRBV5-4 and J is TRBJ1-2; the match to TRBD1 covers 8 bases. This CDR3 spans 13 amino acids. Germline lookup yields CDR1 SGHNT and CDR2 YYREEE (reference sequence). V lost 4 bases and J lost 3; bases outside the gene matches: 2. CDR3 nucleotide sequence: TGTGCCAGCAGCAAGGGACAGGACTATGGCTACACCTTC. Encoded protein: CASSKGQDYGYTF.

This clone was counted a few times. The CDR3 is CASSPDRGGNNQPQHF. The CDR3 DNA follows: TGTGCCAGCAGTCCTGACAGGGGTGGGAACAATCAGCCCCAGCATTTT. This chain joins TRBV27 and TRBJ1-5; 8 bases agree with TRBD1. The germline CDR1 and CDR2 sequences are MNHEY and SMNVEV (reference sequence). The CDR3 extends over 16 amino acids. V lost 5 bases and J lost 3; bases outside the gene matches: 9.

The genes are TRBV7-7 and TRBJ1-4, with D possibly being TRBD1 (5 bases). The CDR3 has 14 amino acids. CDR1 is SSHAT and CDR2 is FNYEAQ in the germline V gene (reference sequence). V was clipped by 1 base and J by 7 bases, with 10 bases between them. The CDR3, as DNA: TGTGCCAGCAGCTTAGGGGGCGAGCGTGAAAAACTGTTTTTT. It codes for CASSLGGEREKLFF.

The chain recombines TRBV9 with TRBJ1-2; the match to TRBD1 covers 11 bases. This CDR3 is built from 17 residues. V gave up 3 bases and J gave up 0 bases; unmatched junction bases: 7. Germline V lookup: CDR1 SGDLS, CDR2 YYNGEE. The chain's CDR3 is CASSEGGQGVANYGYTF. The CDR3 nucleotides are TGTGCCAGCAGCGAGGGGGGACAGGGGGTCGCTAACTATGGCTACACCTTC.

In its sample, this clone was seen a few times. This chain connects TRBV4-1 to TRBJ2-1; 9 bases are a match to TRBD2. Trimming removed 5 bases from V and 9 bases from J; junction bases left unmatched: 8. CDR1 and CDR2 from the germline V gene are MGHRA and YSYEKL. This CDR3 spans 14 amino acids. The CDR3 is CASSYGTSPSEQFF. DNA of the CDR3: TGCGCCAGCAGCTACGGGACTAGCCCCAGTGAGCAGTTCTTC.

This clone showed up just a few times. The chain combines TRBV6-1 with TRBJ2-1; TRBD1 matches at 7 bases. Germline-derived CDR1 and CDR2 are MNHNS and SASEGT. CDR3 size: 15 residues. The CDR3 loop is CASSTGHGGYNEQFF. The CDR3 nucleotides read TGTGCTAGCTCGACAGGGCATGGAGGCTACAATGAGCAGTTCTTC.

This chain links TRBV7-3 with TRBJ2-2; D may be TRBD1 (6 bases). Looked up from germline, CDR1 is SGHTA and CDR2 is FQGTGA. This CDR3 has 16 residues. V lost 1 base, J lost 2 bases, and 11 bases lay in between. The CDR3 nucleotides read TGTGCCAGCAGCTTAAGGGACATCCTAAACACCGGGGAGCTGTTTTTT. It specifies CASSLRDILNTGELFF.

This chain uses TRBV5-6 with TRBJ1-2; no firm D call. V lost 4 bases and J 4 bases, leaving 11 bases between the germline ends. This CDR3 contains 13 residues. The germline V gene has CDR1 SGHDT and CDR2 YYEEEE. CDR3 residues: CASSTRETYGYTF. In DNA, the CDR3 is TGTGCCAGCAGCACCCGGGAGACCTATGGCTACACCTTC.

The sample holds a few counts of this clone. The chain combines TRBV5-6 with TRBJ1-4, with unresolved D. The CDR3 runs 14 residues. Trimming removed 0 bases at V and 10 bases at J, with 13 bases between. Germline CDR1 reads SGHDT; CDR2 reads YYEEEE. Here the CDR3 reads CASSLARKGGKLFF. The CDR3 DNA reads TGTGCCAGCAGCTTGGCCAGGAAGGGAGGAAAACTGTTTTTT.

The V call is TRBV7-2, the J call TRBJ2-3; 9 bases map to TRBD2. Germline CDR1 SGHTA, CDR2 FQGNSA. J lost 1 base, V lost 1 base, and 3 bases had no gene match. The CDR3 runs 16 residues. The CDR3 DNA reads TGTGCCAGCAGCTTAGATCCTAGCGGGGGCACAGATACGCAGTATTTT. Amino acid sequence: CASSLDPSGGTDTQYF.

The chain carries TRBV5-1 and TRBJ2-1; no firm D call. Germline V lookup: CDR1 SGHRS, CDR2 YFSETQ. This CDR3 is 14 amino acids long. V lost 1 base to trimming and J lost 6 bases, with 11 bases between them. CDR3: CASSLRQVGNEQFF. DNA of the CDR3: TGCGCCAGCAGCTTGCGTCAGGTAGGCAATGAGCAGTTCTTC.

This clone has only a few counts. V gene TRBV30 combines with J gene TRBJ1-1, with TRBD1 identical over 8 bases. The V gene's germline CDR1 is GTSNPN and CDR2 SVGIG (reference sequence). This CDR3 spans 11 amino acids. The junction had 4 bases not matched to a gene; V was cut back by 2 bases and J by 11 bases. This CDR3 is CAWSMTGEAFF. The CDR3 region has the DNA TGTGCCTGGAGTATGACAGGGGAGGCTTTCTTT.

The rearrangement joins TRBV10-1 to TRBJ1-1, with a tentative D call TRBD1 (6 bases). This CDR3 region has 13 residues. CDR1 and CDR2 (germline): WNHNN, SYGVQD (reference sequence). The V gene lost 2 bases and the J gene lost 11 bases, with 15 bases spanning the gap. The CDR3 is CASSETDWTAAFF. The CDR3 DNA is TGCGCCAGCAGTGAGACCGACTGGACAGCGGCTTTCTTT.

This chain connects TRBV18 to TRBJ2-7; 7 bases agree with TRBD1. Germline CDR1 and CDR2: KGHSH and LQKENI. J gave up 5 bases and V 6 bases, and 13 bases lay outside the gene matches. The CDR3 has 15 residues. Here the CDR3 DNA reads TGTGCCAGCTCGCCCAGACAGGGCCTTCGGAACGAGCAGTACTTC. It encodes CASSPRQGLRNEQYF.

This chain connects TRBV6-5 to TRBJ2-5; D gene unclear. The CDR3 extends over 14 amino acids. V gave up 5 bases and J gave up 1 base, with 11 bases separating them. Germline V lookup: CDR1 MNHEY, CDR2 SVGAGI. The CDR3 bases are TGTGCCAGCAGTACATCGCCCACCCAAGAGACCCAGTACTTC. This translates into CASSTSPTQETQYF.

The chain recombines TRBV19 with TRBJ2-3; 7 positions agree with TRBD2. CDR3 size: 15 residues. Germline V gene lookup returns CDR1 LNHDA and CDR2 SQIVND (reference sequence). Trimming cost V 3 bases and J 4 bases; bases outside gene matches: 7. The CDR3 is CASSIGVSGSDTQYF. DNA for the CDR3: TGTGCCAGTAGTATCGGGGTTAGCGGGTCAGATACGCAGTATTTT. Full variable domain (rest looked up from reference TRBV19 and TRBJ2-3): DGGITQSPKYLFRKEGQNVTLSCEQNLNHDAMYWYRQDPGQGLRLIYYSQIVNDFQKGDIAEGYSVSREKKESFPLTVTSAQKNPTAFYLCASSIGVSGSDTQYFGPGTRLTVL.